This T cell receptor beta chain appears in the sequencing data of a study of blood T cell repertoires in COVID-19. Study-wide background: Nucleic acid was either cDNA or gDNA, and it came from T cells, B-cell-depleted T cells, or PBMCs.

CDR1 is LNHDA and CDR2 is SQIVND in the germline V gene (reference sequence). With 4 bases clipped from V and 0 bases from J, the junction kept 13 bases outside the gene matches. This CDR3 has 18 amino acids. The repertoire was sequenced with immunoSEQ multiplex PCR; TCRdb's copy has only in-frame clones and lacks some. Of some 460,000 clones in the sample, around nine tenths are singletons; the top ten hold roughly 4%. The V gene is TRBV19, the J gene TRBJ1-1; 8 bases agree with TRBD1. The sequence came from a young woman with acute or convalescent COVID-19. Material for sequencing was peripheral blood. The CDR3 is CASSTPGRGRVMNTEAFF. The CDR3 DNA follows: TGTGCCAGTAGTACCCCGGGCAGGGGGCGAGTAATGAACACTGAAGCTTTCTTT.